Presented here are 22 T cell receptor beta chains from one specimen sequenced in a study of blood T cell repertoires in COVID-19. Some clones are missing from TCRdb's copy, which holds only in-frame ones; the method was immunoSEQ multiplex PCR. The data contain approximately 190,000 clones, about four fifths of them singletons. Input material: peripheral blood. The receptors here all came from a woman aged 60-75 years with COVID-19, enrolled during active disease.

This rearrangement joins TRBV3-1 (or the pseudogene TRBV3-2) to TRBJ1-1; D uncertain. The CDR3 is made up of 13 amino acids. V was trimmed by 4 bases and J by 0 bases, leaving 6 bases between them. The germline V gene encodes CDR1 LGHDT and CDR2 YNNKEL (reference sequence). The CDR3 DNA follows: TGTGCCAGCAGCCCAGGCCTGAACACTGAAGCTTTCTTT. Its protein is CASSPGLNTEAFF.

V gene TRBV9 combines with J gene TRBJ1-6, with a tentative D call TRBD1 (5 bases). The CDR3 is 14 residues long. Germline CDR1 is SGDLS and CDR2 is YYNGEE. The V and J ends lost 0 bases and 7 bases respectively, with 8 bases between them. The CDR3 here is CASSVVGVNSPLHF. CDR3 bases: TGTGCCAGCAGCGTAGTAGGGGTAAATTCACCCCTCCACTTT.

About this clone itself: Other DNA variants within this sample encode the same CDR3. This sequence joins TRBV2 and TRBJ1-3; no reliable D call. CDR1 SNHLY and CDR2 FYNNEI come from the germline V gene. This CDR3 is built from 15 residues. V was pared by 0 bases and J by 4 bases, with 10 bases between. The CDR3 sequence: CASSEARASGNTIYF. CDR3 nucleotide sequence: TGTGCCAGCAGTGAAGCGCGAGCGTCGGGAAACACCATATATTTT.

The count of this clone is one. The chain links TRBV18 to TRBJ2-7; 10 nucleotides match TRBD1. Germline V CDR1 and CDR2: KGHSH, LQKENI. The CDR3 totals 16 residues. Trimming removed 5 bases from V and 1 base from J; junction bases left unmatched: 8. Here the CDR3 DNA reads TGTGCCAGCTCATCCTCCGGGACAGGGGTATCCTACGAGCAGTACTTC. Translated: CASSSSGTGVSYEQYF.

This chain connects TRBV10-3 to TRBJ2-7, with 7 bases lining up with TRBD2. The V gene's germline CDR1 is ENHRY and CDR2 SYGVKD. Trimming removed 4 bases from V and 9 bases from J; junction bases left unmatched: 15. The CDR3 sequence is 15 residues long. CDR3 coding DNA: TGTGCCATCAGTGGGGCTGGAGGGAGGGCCAGTGGGCAGTACTTC. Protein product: CAISGAGGRASGQYF.

As DNA, the CDR3 is TGTGCCAGCAGTTTCATTTATGGCTACACCTTC. This gives the protein CASSFIYGYTF. The chain employs TRBV28 and TRBJ1-2; D is unclear. V lost 3 bases and J 5 bases, leaving 4 bases between the germline ends. Per germline, CDR1 MDHEN and CDR2 SYDVKM. The CDR3 is 11 amino acids.

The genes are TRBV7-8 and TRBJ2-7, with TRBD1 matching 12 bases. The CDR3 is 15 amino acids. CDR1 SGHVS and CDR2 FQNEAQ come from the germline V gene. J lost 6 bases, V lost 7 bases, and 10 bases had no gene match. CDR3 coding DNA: TGTGCCAGCAAGAACCGGGACAGGGGGCTCGGCGAGCAGTACTTC. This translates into CASKNRDRGLGEQYF.

CDR3 in DNA: TGTGCCAGCAGCCCCAGTGGTAGCGGGAGGGATACGCAGTATTTT. Translating it yields CASSPSGSGRDTQYF. The chain is built from TRBV5-4 and TRBJ2-3, with TRBD2 matching 10 bases. CDR1 and CDR2 (germline): SGHNT, YYREEE (reference sequence). The CDR3 extends over 15 amino acids. With 4 bases clipped from V and 6 bases from J, the junction kept 8 bases outside the gene matches.

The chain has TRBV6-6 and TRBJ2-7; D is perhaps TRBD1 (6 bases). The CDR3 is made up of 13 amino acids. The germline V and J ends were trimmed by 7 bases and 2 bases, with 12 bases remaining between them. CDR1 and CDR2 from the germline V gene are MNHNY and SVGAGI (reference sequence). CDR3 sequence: CASTAEGAYEQYF. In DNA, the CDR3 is TGTGCCAGCACTGCCGAGGGGGCCTACGAGCAGTACTTC.

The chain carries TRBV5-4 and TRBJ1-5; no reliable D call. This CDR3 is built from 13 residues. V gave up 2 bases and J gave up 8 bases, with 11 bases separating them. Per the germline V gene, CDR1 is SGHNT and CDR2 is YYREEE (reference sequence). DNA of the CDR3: TGTGCCAGCAGCTTTGGGGAGCAGGAGCCCCAGCATTTT. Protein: CASSFGEQEPQHF.

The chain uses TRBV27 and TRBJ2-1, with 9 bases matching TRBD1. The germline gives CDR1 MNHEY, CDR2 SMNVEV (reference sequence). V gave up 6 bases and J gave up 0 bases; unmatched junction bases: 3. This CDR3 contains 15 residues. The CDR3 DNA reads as TGTGCCAGCAGGTACAGGGGGCTCTCCTACAATGAGCAGTTCTTC. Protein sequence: CASRYRGLSYNEQFF.

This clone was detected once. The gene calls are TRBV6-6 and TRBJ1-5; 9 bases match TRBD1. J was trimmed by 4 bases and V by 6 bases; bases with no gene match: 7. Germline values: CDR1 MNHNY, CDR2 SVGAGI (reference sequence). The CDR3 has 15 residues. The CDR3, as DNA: TGTGCCAGCAGGGATTCGGGACAGGGTAATCAGCCCCAGCATTTT. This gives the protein CASRDSGQGNQPQHF.

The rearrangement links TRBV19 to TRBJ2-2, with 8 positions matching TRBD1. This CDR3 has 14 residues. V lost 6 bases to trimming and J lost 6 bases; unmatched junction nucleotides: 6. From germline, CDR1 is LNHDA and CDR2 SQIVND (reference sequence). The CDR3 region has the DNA TGTGCCAGTAGATTGGACAGGGTAGCCGGGGAGCTGTTTTTT. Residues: CASRLDRVAGELFF.

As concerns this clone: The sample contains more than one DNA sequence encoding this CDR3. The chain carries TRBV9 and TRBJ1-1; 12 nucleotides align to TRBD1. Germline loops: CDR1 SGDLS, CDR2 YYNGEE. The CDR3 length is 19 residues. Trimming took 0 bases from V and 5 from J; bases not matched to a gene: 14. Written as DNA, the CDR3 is TGTGCCAGCAGCGTAGGGGCTCCCGGGACAGGGGGCGCAAGTACTGAAGCTTTCTTT. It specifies CASSVGAPGTGGASTEAFF.

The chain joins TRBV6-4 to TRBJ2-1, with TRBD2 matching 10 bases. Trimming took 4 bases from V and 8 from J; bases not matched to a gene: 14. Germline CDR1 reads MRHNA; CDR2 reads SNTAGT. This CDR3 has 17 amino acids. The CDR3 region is CASSANGGAGGSYEQFF. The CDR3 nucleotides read TGTGCCAGCAGTGCTAACGGAGGAGCGGGGGGGTCGTATGAGCAGTTCTTC.

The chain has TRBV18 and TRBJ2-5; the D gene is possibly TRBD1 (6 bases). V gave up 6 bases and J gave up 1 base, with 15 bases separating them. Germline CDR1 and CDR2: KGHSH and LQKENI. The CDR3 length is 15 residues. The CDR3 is CASSPEGHRQETQYF. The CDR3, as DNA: TGTGCCAGCTCCCCAGAGGGACACCGCCAAGAGACCCAGTACTTC.

DNA of the CDR3: TGTGCCAGCAGTGCAGACAGGGGGCCAACAGATACGCAGTATTTT. Amino acid sequence: CASSADRGPTDTQYF. The chain carries TRBV2 and TRBJ2-3; 10 positions agree with TRBD1. Germline CDR1 and CDR2: SNHLY and FYNNEI. The ends lost 4 bases at V and 3 bases at J; junction bases unmatched: 4. CDR3 length equals 15 residues.

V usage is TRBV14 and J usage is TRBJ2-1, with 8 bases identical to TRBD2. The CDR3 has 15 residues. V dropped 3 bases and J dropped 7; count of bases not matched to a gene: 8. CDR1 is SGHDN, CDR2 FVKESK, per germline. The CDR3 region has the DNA TGTGCCAGCAGCCACCGGACTAGCTTAGCAAATGAGCAGTTCTTC. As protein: CASSHRTSLANEQFF.

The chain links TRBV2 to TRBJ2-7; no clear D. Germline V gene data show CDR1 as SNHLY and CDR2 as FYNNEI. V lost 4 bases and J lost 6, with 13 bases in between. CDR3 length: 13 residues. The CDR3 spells CASSGASPGEQYF. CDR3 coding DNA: TGTGCCAGCAGTGGGGCCTCTCCTGGCGAGCAGTACTTC.

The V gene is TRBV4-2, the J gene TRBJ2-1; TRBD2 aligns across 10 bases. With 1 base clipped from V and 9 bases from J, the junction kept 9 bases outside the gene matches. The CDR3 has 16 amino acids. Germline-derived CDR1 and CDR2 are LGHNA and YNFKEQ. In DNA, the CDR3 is TGTGCCAGCAGCCAAGTTAAGGGGACTAGCGATGCTGAGCAGTTCTTC. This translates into CASSQVKGTSDAEQFF.

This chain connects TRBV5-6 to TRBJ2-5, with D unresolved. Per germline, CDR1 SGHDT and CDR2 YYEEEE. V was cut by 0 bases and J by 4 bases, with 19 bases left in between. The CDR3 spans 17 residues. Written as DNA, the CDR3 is TGTGCCAGCAGCTTGGGGTCCCAGGTTGGCGATCGAGAGACCCAGTACTTC. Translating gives CASSLGSQVGDRETQYF.

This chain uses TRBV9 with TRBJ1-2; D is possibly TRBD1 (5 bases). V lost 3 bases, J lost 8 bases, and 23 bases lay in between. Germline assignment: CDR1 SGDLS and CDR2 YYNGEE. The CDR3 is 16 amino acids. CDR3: CASSATPAAQGEGYTF. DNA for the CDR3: TGTGCCAGCAGCGCTACCCCGGCAGCGCAGGGTGAAGGCTACACCTTC.